The following is a T cell receptor beta chain sequence with its context. The table lists this clonotype with many counts. The clone's antigen remains unknown. No base quality values were provided; no much bigger clone lies one nucleotide off. Receptors were amplified or captured by RACE. The reads were generated on a NextSeq 500. During library preparation, unique molecular identifiers were attached to individual cDNA molecules so that TCRs could be counted in a quantitative, reproducible way. From each blood RNA sample, both TCR alpha and TCR beta chains were sequenced. The original methods were these. The median number of TCRs per sample was 95,638, ranging from about 20,000 to 750,000. The Decombinator software suite was used to annotate V, J and CDR3 in the TCR reads. To make PS versus PT1 abundance plots, every sample was subsampled to the same number of TCRs (28,000). TCRs were defined as expanded if absent before sensitization and observed at least eight times at the 2-week time point. TCRdb applied fastp at Q25 and MiXCR to the public reads, then kept only in-frame beta chains. Rows with a matching CDR3 protein are joined into one entry that keeps the most common DNA and genes. In this record, the V and J calls reflect TCRdb's handling and not the investigators' own analysis. This sample lists around 380,000 distinct CDR3 sequences; roughly 4.8% were detected once. The top ten constitute around 2% of the sample.

The sample originates from a study of human T cells and chemical hapten exposure (dated by TCRdb to the early 2020s). For context, the study as a whole: For sensitization, 2% DPC in acetone was applied to an approximately 2 cm by approximately 2 cm area of upper inner arm skin. This study followed changes in the peripheral blood TCR repertoire in vivo during primary and secondary sensitization of alopecia patients to the hapten diphenylcyclopropenone (DPC). Approximately 30 alopecia patients provided blood for TCR sequencing at one to four time points (pre-sensitization, 2, 6 and 24 weeks). Patients additionally received weekly therapeutic DPC doses to the scalp throughout the approximately 25-week study period. Most of the patients in the cohort were female, and the cohort covered alopecia areata with under or over 50% scalp involvement, alopecia totalis and alopecia universalis. Libraries were combined into a pool for sequencing, and differences in TCR yield between samples came mainly from small differences in library volumes within the pool. Patch testing was performed on the upper back with Finn chambers containing 0.01% DPC, and the patch tests were scored after 6 days according to International Contact Dermatitis Research Group standards. Blood samples were taken from patients before sensitization (week 0) and then at 2, 6 and about 24 weeks after DPC sensitization.

The investigation overall reported the following: After repeated subsampling, changes were observed in the strength of the expansion versus patch-test correlation and in the threshold at which the correlation became significant. The number of PT1 expanded TCRs positively correlated with patch test score, significant at thresholds 8, 16 and 32 but not 4. Because all patients had alopecia, a presumed autoimmune disease, the immune response of the patients might differ from that of healthy individuals. Compared with pre-sensitization or healthy control sets, expanded TCRs formed significantly more large CDR3 similarity clusters, which is consistent with antigen-driven responses. No change with DPC sensitization was found in the number of TCRs above 1 in 1000 frequency, and no evidence of global repertoire structure alterations was found.

Trimming at the junction amounts to 1 base on V and 0 bases on J, and the germline ends lie 9 bases apart. For CDR1 and CDR2, the germline V gene (reference sequence) lists SGHNT and YYREEE. The CDR3 covers 15 residues, taking in both the cysteine and the phenylalanine. Just the 45-base CDR3 DNA is kept, in frame starting at base 1. The time point tag for this specimen amounts to: patch test 1, 2 weeks after DPC sensitization. Interpreted using the paper, the treatment or condition label stands for: therapeutic diphenylcyclopropenone sensitization with weekly scalp DPC. Blood at each patch-test visit was drawn before the patch test was applied. Patients were considered eligible if aged 18 to 70, diagnosed with alopecia and deemed suitable for DPC therapy, and patients were excluded if pregnant. Total RNA was isolated from unfractionated whole blood collected in Tempus Blood RNA tubes.

The chain employs TRBV5-4 and TRBJ2-3, with the D gene not clear enough to name. The source was whole blood, collected in connection with sensitization to the hapten diphenylcyclopropenone (DPC). The sequence came from a woman between 45 and 60 years old with alopecia areata. Some clones in this sample may be carry-over from other donors' samples. The DNA is as follows: TGTGCCAGCAGCTTGCTGGGATTTAGCACAGATACGCAGTATTTT. This codes for CASSLLGFSTDTQYF.